This entry is about one TCR beta chain. Antigen: not known. With 3 bases removed from V and 5 bases from J, the gap between germline ends came to 11 bases. The CDR3 contains 14 residues. Using unique molecular identifiers, the investigators prepared the TCRbeta library. TCRdb redid the calling of the PCR reads with MiXCR, one entry per CDR3 protein. This sample has a few hundred thousand distinct CDR3 sequences, with 25% to 30% found just once. This sample was taken from a study of T-cell reconstitution after alpha-beta-depleted transplantation in children. Study-level results: Several hundred graft clones that had expanded were reportedly the source of alpha-beta T cells about two months after transplant. Newly generated T cells supplied most T-cell counts and diversity one year post-transplant. Some patients' high day-60 TCRbeta diversity was attributed to recipient cells surviving conditioning.

The sample consisted of PBMCs, taken before TCRalphabeta/CD19-depleted stem cell transplant. The TCR was taken from a boy younger than two with Wiskott-Aldrich syndrome, due to receive a stem cell transplant. This chain uses TRBV12-3 or TRBV12-4 with TRBJ2-1; a weak D match, TRBD2 (5 bases). The CDR3 loop reads CASSFRRADNEQFF. Written as DNA, the CDR3 is TGTGCCAGCAGTTTCCGGCGGGCCGACAATGAGCAGTTCTTC.